These 15 T cell receptor beta chains were all obtained from the same sample, sequenced in a study of cytomegalovirus exposure and HLA in healthy donors (dated by TCRdb to about 2017). The protocol used for the library was the immunoSEQ multiplex PCR assay. For the multiplex PCR, a mixture combining 60 forward primers for TCR Vbeta segments and 13 reverse primers for TCR Jbeta segments was used. Here the immuneACCESS table is served through TCRdb, limited to in-frame sequences with V and J called. Missing clones are a known gap in these copies; in checked studies unresolved V genes cover under half, and the rest lacks a known reason. Here the sample has about 20,000 clones; about 77% occur a single time. The ten largest make up 7% to 8% of the sample. The sequenced sample was PBMCs. The receptor set was obtained from a man in his sixties in good health and CMV-seronegative.

V is TRBV5-4 and J is TRBJ2-7; a possible D gene is TRBD1 (6 bases). CDR1 is SGHNT, CDR2 YYREEE, per germline (reference sequence). Between the trimmed V and J ends, which lost 2 bases and 2 bases, there was a span of 11 bases. The CDR3 spans 14 residues. The CDR3 is CASSLSQGTYEQYF. The CDR3 region has the DNA TGTGCCAGCAGCTTATCACAGGGTACCTACGAGCAGTACTTC.

This clone appeared once. The V gene is TRBV6-5, the J gene TRBJ1-3; D is possibly TRBD1 (5 bases). CDR3 size: 15 residues. Germline V gene sequence: CDR1 MNHEY, CDR2 SVGAGI. Trimming removed 5 bases from V and 0 bases from J, with 11 bases in between. CDR3 in amino acids: CASSRTLPSGNTIYF. The CDR3 region has the DNA TGTGCCAGCAGTAGGACATTGCCCTCTGGAAACACCATATATTTT.

The chain carries TRBV6-1 and TRBJ2-7; D remains unclear. The germline V gene encodes CDR1 MNHNS and CDR2 SASEGT. Trimming shortened V by 4 bases and J by 2 bases, and 12 bases separated the two germline ends. CDR3 length equals 14 residues. CDR3 loop: CASSALRFPYEQYF. The CDR3 bases are TGTGCCAGCAGTGCCCTTCGGTTTCCCTACGAGCAGTACTTC.

The chain employs TRBV6-5 and TRBJ1-1; D possibly corresponds to TRBD1 (6 bases). Germline V gene lookup returns CDR1 MNHEY and CDR2 SVGAGI. This CDR3 contains 14 residues. Deletions cut 0 bases from V and 4 bases from J, with 9 bases between. The CDR3 nucleotides are TGTGCCAGCAGTTACTCGAGGGGGGGCACTGAAGCTTTCTTT. The encoded protein is CASSYSRGGTEAFF.

The chain combines TRBV7-3 with TRBJ1-6, with D unclear. CDR1 and CDR2 (germline): SGHTA, FQGTGA. The CDR3 is 14 amino acids. Between the trimmed V and J ends, which lost 5 bases and 7 bases, there was a span of 12 bases. CDR3 bases: TGTGCCAGCAGCACAATTACAGCCAATTCACCCCTCCACTTT. Protein: CASSTITANSPLHF.

Here the CDR3 DNA reads TGTGCCAGCGTCGGACAGAACACCGGGGAGCTGTTTTTT. Protein product: CASVGQNTGELFF. The chain is built from TRBV18 and TRBJ2-2; maybe TRBD1 (5 bases). The germline V gene encodes CDR1 KGHSH and CDR2 LQKENI. The CDR3 totals 13 residues. V was clipped by 8 bases and J by 1 base, with 8 bases between them.

V is TRBV30 and J is TRBJ1-2; D is perhaps TRBD1 (5 bases). CDR1 is GTSNPN and CDR2 is SVGIG in the germline V gene (reference sequence). The length of the CDR3 is 14 residues. V lost 5 bases and J 7 bases, leaving 20 bases between the germline ends. This chain's CDR3 is CAWVGDRPGGGYTF. The CDR3 nucleotides read TGTGCCTGGGTGGGTGACAGACCGGGGGGTGGCTACACCTTC.

The chain recombines TRBV7-3 with TRBJ1-2, with a possible D match to TRBD1 (5 bases). Trimming shortened V by 0 bases and J by 2 bases, and 10 bases separated the two germline ends. The CDR3 covers 15 residues. Germline CDR1 SGHTA, CDR2 FQGTGA. The CDR3 here is CASSLTGLNNYGYTF. DNA of the CDR3: TGTGCCAGCAGCTTAACGGGACTCAACAACTATGGCTACACCTTC.

The gene calls are TRBV7-2 and TRBJ2-7, with 8 bases aligning to TRBD1. This CDR3 comprises 18 residues. The germline gives CDR1 SGHTA, CDR2 FQGNSA. Trimming removed 5 bases from V and 2 bases from J; junction bases left unmatched: 17. The chain's CDR3 is CASSTPGQALVKTYEQYF. The DNA for the CDR3 is TGTGCCAGCAGCACGCCGGGACAGGCGCTAGTTAAGACCTACGAGCAGTACTTC.

Details on this clone: One end of the junction varies from germline; a read error may be responsible. The chain links TRBV7-7 to TRBJ2-1, with 7 nucleotides matching TRBD1. Germline-derived CDR1 and CDR2 are SSHAT and FNYEAQ (reference sequence). The CDR3 sequence is 14 residues long. DNA for the CDR3: TGTGCTAGCAGCGTCGACAGGGCAGGCAATGAGCAGTTCTTC. It is translated as CASSVDRAGNEQFF.

V usage is TRBV5-1 and J usage is TRBJ2-3; a weak D match, TRBD2 (6 bases). CDR3 length: 16 residues. With 4 bases removed from V and 2 bases from J, the gap between germline ends came to 17 bases. Germline-derived CDR1 and CDR2 are SGHRS and YFSETQ. CDR3 amino acids: CASSQPGGSPTDTQYF. The CDR3, as DNA: TGCGCCAGCAGCCAGCCCGGGGGTTCCCCCACAGATACGCAGTATTTT.

The chain joins TRBV28 to TRBJ2-5; 9 positions match TRBD2. The germline V gene has CDR1 MDHEN and CDR2 SYDVKM. CDR3 length: 14 residues. In DNA form, the CDR3 reads TGTGCGTCGGGGATAGCGGGGGCCCAAGAGACCCAGTACTTC. This translates into CASGIAGAQETQYF.

The V call is TRBV27, the J call TRBJ1-2; D gene unclear. Looked up from germline, CDR1 is MNHEY and CDR2 is SMNVEV (reference sequence). The CDR3 covers 14 residues. V was clipped by 6 bases and J by 5 bases, with 16 bases between them. In nucleotides, the CDR3 is TGTGCCAGCAGCGGAGGACGGGGTGAATATGGCTACACCTTC. Translated, it gives CASSGGRGEYGYTF.

This clone came up once. V usage is TRBV5-1 and J usage is TRBJ2-1, with a possible D match to TRBD1 (6 bases). With 1 base removed from V and 8 bases from J, the gap between germline ends came to 22 bases. From germline, CDR1 is SGHRS and CDR2 YFSETQ. The CDR3 is 17 residues long. The CDR3 loop reads CASSLITGLDRWDEQFF. The CDR3 nucleotides read TGCGCCAGCAGCTTGATAACAGGGTTGGATCGGTGGGATGAGCAGTTCTTC.

The chain joins TRBV28 to TRBJ2-5; 12 positions match TRBD1. The end of the DNA fits TRBJ2-7 better, so the J call may be wrong. Germline values: CDR1 MDHEN, CDR2 SYDVKM. This CDR3 is 15 amino acids long. In nucleotides, the CDR3 is TGTGCCAGCAGCAATCCGGGACAGGGGGCTTACGAGCAGTACTTC. Amino acid sequence: CASSNPGQGAYEQYF.